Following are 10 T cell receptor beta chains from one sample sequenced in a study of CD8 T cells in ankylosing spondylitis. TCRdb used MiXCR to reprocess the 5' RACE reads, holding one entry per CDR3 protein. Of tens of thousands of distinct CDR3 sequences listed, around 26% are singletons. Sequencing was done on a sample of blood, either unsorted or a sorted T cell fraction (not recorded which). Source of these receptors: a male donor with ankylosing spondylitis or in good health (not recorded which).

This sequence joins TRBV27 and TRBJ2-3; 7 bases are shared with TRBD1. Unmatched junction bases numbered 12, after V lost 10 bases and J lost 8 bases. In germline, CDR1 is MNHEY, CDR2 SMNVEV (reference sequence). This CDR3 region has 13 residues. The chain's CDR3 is CATLRGPGGTQYF. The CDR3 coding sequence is TGTGCCACCTTACGGGGACCAGGGGGTACGCAGTATTTT.

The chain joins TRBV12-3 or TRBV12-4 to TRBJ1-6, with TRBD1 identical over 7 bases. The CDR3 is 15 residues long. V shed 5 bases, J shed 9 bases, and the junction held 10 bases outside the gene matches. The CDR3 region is CASSIDRALASPLHF. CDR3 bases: TGTGCCAGCAGTATCGACAGGGCCTTGGCTTCACCCCTCCACTTT.

CDR3 nucleotide sequence: TGTGCCAGCAGCCCCAAGGGGGAATCCCCAGGAAACATTCAGTACTTC. Translation gives CASSPKGESPGNIQYF. This chain joins TRBV9 and TRBJ2-4; the D gene is possibly TRBD1 (6 bases). The CDR3 extends over 16 amino acids. Germline V CDR1 and CDR2: SGDLS, YYNGEE. V lost 4 bases, J lost 6 bases, and 20 bases lay in between.

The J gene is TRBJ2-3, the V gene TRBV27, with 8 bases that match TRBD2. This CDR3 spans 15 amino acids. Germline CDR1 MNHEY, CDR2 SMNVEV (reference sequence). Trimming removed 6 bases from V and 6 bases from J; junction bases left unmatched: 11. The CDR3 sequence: CASSRLARERDTQYF. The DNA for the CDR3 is TGTGCCAGCAGCCGACTAGCGCGGGAAAGGGATACGCAGTATTTT.

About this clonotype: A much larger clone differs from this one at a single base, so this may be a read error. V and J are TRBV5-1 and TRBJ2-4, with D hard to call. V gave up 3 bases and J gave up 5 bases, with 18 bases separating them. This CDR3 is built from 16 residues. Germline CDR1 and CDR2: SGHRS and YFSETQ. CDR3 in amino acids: CASSSLGNAAQNIQYF. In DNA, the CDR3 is TGCGCCAGCAGCTCGCTAGGTAACGCGGCCCAAAACATTCAGTACTTC.

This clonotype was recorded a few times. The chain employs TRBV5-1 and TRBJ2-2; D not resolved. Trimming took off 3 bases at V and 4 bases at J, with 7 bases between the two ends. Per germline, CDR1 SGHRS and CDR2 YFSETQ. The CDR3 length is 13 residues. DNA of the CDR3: TGCGCCAGCAGCTCCTGGGCCACCGGGGAGCTGTTTTTT. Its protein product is CASSSWATGELFF.

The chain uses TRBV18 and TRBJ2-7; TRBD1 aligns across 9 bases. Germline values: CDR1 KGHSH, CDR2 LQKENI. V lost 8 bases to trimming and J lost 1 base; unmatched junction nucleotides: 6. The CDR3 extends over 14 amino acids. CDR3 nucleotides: TGTGCCAGCACCCGGGACAGGGCGTCCTACGAGCAGTACTTC. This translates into CASTRDRASYEQYF.

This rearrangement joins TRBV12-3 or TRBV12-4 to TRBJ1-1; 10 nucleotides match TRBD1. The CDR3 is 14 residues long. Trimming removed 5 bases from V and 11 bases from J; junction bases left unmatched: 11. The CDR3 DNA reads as TGTGCCAGCAGTCAGACAGGGGGCAACTACGTGGCTTTCTTT. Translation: CASSQTGGNYVAFF.

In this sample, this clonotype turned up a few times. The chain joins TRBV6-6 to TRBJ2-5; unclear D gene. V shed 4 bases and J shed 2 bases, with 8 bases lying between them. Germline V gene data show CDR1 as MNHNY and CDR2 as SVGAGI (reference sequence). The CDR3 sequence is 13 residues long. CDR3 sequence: CASSLTVQETQYF. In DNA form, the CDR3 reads TGTGCCAGCAGTTTGACTGTGCAAGAGACCCAGTACTTC.

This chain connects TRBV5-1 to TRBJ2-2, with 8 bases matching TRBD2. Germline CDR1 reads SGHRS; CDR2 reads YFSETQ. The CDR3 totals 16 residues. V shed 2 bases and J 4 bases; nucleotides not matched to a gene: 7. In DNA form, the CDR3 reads TGCGCCAGCAGCTTCTCCGGGACTAGACTCACCGGGGAGCTGTTTTTT. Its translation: CASSFSGTRLTGELFF.